This T cell receptor (beta chain) is drawn from a study of Graves' ophthalmopathy and Graves' hyperthyroidism. Findings and caveats of the study: Sensitivity of roughly 64% and specificity of roughly 72% were achieved by the model that predicted ophthalmopathy progression. The blood repertoire also included most expanded thyroid clonotypes above 0.001 frequency.

This clonotype was seen many times. The antigen is unknown. New diagnoses, under 2 months' duration, and ages 18 to 65 characterized the hyperthyroidism patients. Diagnoses were established from clinical symptoms, serum thyroxine, TRAb, thyroid ultrasound and orbital computed tomography. Germline V gene lookup returns CDR1 DFQATT and CDR2 SNEGSKA (reference sequence). V dropped 3 bases and J dropped 1 base, with 12 bases sitting between them. CDR3 length equals 14 residues. The study amplified TCR beta CDR3 regions using RNA transcripts. Investigators did first-round RT-PCR with HTBI primers, then second-round multiplex PCR. TCRdb independently ran MiXCR on the multiplex PCR reads; one entry per CDR3 protein. The sample comprises 900,000 to 1,200,000 distinct CDR3 sequences, about 38% of which are singletons, and 11% rests with the top ten.

The clonotype was recovered from an adult man with Graves' hyperthyroidism. V gene TRBV20-1 combines with J gene TRBJ2-5; weak D call: TRBD2 (6 bases). Material for sequencing was peripheral blood or thyroid tissue (not recorded which). The CDR3 DNA follows: TGCAGTGCTAGTGGGATAGCGGTCCAAGAGACCCAGTACTTC. It specifies CSASGIAVQETQYF.